A selection of T cell receptor beta chains follows, all from one sample in a study of blood T cell repertoires in COVID-19. Generated by immunoSEQ multiplex PCR, the TCRdb table keeps only in-frame clones and is missing some. The sample contains some 260,000 clones, around 88% of which appear only once. Sequenced: peripheral blood. These receptors came from a young woman with COVID-19, enrolled during active disease. Each CDR3 is given with its conserved first and last residue. D genes are given only for firm matches. Clone size is shown for a subset of rows, as once, few, many or a class of expanded clone.

V gene	clone size	D gene	J gene	CDR3 DNA	CDR3 protein
TRBV6-5	.	TRBD2	TRBJ2-1	TGTGCCAGCAGTTACGGCCCGGGAGGCGGGTACAATGAGCAGTTCTTC	CASSYGPGGGYNEQFF
TRBV5-4	.	.	TRBJ1-4	TGTGCCAGCAGCTTGGGGGAATCAAGGGGAAAACTGTTTTTT	CASSLGESRGKLFF
TRBV5-1	.	TRBD2	TRBJ2-3	TGCGCCAGCAGCTTGGGACTAGCGGGGGACCTTTTTACGGATACGCAGTATTTT	CASSLGLAGDLFTDTQYF
TRBV7-7	.	TRBD2	TRBJ2-1	TGTGCTAGCAGCAACCCCCTAGCGGGGAGGGCGGATGAGCAGTTCTTC	CASSNPLAGRADEQFF
TRBV7-8	.	.	TRBJ2-3	TGTGCCAGCAGCTCGAAGGGACTTTTCACAGATACGCAGTATTTT	CASSSKGLFTDTQYF
TRBV5-1	.	TRBD1	TRBJ2-2	TGCGCCAGCAGCTTGGAGGTTTGGCCCGACAGGGAGCCCGGGGAGCTGTTTTTT	CASSLEVWPDREPGELFF
TRBV5-4	.	TRBD2	TRBJ2-3	TGTGCCAGCAGGGTGGGACTAGGGGGTGTGAAGAAGGATACGCAGTATTTT	CASRVGLGGVKKDTQYF
TRBV24-1	once	.	TRBJ2-1	TGTGCCACCAGTGATTTGCAAGCACGTGGTGAGCAGTTCTTC	CATSDLQARGEQFF
TRBV7-8	.	.	TRBJ2-7	TGTGCCAGCAGCCCGAGGGGGAATATTTACGAGCAGTACTTC	CASSPRGNIYEQYF
TRBV6-5	.	.	TRBJ1-1	TGTGCCACCTATAGGGGCACTGAAGCTTTCTTT	CATYRGTEAFF
TRBV24-1	.	TRBD2	TRBJ2-3	TGTGCCACCAGTGATTTCGGTCAGTGGGCTAGCGGGGGCACAGATACGCAGTATTTT	CATSDFGQWASGGTDTQYF
TRBV19	.	TRBD2	TRBJ2-1	TGTGCCAGTAGTCTGGCCGGGGGAGGGTGGAGTGAGCAGTTCTTC	CASSLAGGGWSEQFF
TRBV5-1	once	TRBD1	TRBJ2-3	TGCGCCAGCAGCCCCGGACAGGGATGGACAGATACGCAGTATTTT	CASSPGQGWTDTQYF
TRBV5-1	.	.	TRBJ1-6	TGCGCCAGCAGCGGGTCCGGGGGCTATAATTCACCCCTCCACTTT	CASSGSGGYNSPLHF
TRBV6-5	.	.	TRBJ1-1	TGTGCCGGCCGACGGAGGAGGAACACTGAAGCTTTCTTT	CAGRRRRNTEAFF
TRBV30	.	.	TRBJ2-3	TGTGCCTGGAGCATAGGGGGAGGGCCCCCAGATACGCAGTATTTT	CAWSIGGGPPDTQYF
TRBV11-2	.	.	TRBJ2-1	TGTGCCAGCAGCTTAGTAAGGCGGGGCGAAGGTGAGCAGTTCTTC	CASSLVRRGEGEQFF
TRBV5-1	.	TRBD1	TRBJ1-2	TGCGCCAGCAGCTTAGCCCCCCGGGGACAGGGGGCAGGGGGCTACACCTTC	CASSLAPRGQGAGGYTF
TRBV9	.	.	TRBJ2-3	TGTGCCAGCAGCGTAGGAAACTACGATACGCAGTATTTT	CASSVGNYDTQYF
TRBV19	.	TRBD1	TRBJ1-5	TGTGCCAGTAGTATAGCGGGACAGGGTAGTATAGGCAATCAGCCCCAGCATTTT	CASSIAGQGSIGNQPQHF
TRBV6-5	once	.	TRBJ2-1	TGTGCCAGCAGTTCATTCGACTACACTTACAATGAGCAGTTCTTC	CASSSFDYTYNEQFF
TRBV5-4	.	TRBD1	TRBJ1-1	TGTGCCAGCAGCTTGGAGGCAGGGGGCGTCACTGAAGCTTTCTTT	CASSLEAGGVTEAFF
TRBV5-1	.	.	TRBJ1-1	TGCGCCAGCAGCTCCCCGGACATCAACACTGAAGCTTTCTTT	CASSSPDINTEAFF
TRBV10-3	.	.	TRBJ1-2	TGTGCCATCACTCGAAGAGGGACAACTCCTCTTCCCAACTATGGCTACACCTTC	CAITRRGTTPLPNYGYTF
TRBV5-1	.	.	TRBJ2-2	TGCGCCAGCAGCTTGGACGTGACATGGGGGGAGCTGTTTTTT	CASSLDVTWGELFF
TRBV7-9	.	.	TRBJ2-5	TGTGCCAGCAGCTTACAGTCTCCCAGCCAAGAGACCCAGTACTTC	CASSLQSPSQETQYF